This paragraph reports one T cell receptor (beta chain). This sample is part of a study of cytomegalovirus exposure and HLA in healthy donors. TCRdb keeps only in-frame clones here, not all; method: immunoSEQ multiplex PCR. The sample lists 200,000 to 300,000 clones; less than 95% were seen once. The sequencing input was PBMCs. This clonotype was sampled from a woman between 25 and 40 years old in good health and CMV-seronegative.

CDR3 amino acids: CASSQVALDSRYNEQFF. Here the CDR3 DNA reads TGCGCCAGCAGCCAAGTAGCTTTAGATTCCAGGTACAATGAGCAGTTCTTC. The chain carries TRBV4-3 and TRBJ2-1; D gene uncertain. This CDR3 spans 17 amino acids. Germline CDR1 LGHNA, CDR2 YSLEER. Deletions cut 1 base from V and 4 bases from J, with 17 bases between.